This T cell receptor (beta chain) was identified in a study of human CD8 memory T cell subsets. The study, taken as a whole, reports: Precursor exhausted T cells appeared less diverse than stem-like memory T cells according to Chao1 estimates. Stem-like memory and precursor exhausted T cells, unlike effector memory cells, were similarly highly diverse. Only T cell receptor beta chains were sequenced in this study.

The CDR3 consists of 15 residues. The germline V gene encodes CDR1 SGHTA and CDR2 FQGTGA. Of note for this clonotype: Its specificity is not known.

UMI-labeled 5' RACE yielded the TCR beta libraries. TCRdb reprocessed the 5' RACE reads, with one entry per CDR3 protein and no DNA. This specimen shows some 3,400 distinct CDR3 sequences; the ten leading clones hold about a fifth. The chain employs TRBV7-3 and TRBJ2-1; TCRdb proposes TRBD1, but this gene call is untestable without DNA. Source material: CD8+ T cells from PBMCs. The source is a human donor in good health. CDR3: CASSPHHGPVVEQFF. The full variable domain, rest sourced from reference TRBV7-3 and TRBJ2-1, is GAGVSQTPSNKVTEKGKYVELRCDPISGHTALYWYRQSLGQGPEFLIYFQGTGAADDSGLPNDRFFAVRPEGSVSTLKIQRTERGDSAVYLCASSPHHGPVVEQFFGPGTRLTVL.